A selection of T cell receptor beta chains follows, all from one sample in a study of T cell changes during pregnancy in multiple sclerosis. Assay: immunoSEQ multiplex PCR; the TCRdb copy retains only in-frame clones and omits some. In the table there are fewer than 60,000 clones, roughly 94% of which are singletons. The input for sequencing was CD4+ T cells from peripheral blood mononuclear cells, taken in the third trimester of pregnancy. The origin of the receptors is a female donor with multiple sclerosis, enrolled in a pregnancy study. CDR3s include the opening cysteine and the closing phenylalanine or tryptophan. Fields, in order: clone size, V gene, D gene, J gene, CDR3 DNA, CDR3 protein. A D gene is named only where the DNA matches it firmly. Not all rows give a size; the values are once, few, many and, for expanded clones, a class.

abundance: NA; v_gene: TRBV30; d_gene: NA; j_gene: TRBJ2-3; CDR3nt: TGTGCCTGGAGGGGGCCCACAGATACGCAGTATTTT; CDR3aa: CAWRGPTDTQYF
abundance: NA; v_gene: TRBV5-5; d_gene: NA; j_gene: TRBJ1-1; CDR3nt: TGTGCCAGCAGCTTGGCGGGGGGTAGCACTGAAGCTTTCTTT; CDR3aa: CASSLAGGSTEAFF
abundance: NA; v_gene: TRBV6-5; d_gene: NA; j_gene: TRBJ2-3; CDR3nt: TGTGCCAGCAGACCCACTCTAGGTACAGATACGCAGTATTTT; CDR3aa: CASRPTLGTDTQYF
abundance: NA; v_gene: TRBV18; d_gene: NA; j_gene: TRBJ2-1; CDR3nt: TGTGCCAGCTCACCAATCGGGAGCGATGAGCAGTTCTTC; CDR3aa: CASSPIGSDEQFF
abundance: NA; v_gene: TRBV21-1; d_gene: NA; j_gene: TRBJ1-1; CDR3nt: TGTGCCAGCAGCAAAGCGTACGCCGGGAACACTGAAGCTTTCTTT; CDR3aa: CASSKAYAGNTEAFF
abundance: NA; v_gene: TRBV19; d_gene: TRBD2; j_gene: TRBJ2-1; CDR3nt: TGTGCCAGTAGTACTCCGGGGGGGGCCACCAATGAGCAGTTCTTC; CDR3aa: CASSTPGGATNEQFF
abundance: once; v_gene: TRBV15; d_gene: TRBD2; j_gene: TRBJ2-2; CDR3nt: TGTGCCACCAGCAGAGATCCCGGGCTAGCGGTCTTCGGGGAGCTGTTTTTT; CDR3aa: CATSRDPGLAVFGELFF
abundance: NA; v_gene: TRBV28; d_gene: NA; j_gene: TRBJ1-1; CDR3nt: TGTGCCAGCAGTTCCTTCGCGGGGATGAACACTGAAGCTTTCTTT; CDR3aa: CASSSFAGMNTEAFF
abundance: NA; v_gene: TRBV6-1; d_gene: TRBD1; j_gene: TRBJ1-5; CDR3nt: TGTGCCAGCAGCGGCGGGACAGCGGCTTATCAGCCCCAGCATTTT; CDR3aa: CASSGGTAAYQPQHF
abundance: NA; v_gene: TRBV15; d_gene: TRBD2; j_gene: TRBJ2-1; CDR3nt: TGTGCCACCAGCATAAACCCATGGACTAGCGGGAGGAATGAGCAGTTCTTC; CDR3aa: CATSINPWTSGRNEQFF
abundance: NA; v_gene: TRBV6-5; d_gene: TRBD2; j_gene: TRBJ2-7; CDR3nt: TGTGCCAGCAGTCCCCGACTAGCGGGGTCCCACGAGCAGTACTTC; CDR3aa: CASSPRLAGSHEQYF
abundance: NA; v_gene: TRBV7-9; d_gene: TRBD1; j_gene: TRBJ2-1; CDR3nt: TGTGCCAGCAGCTACTCAGGACAGGGATTATTTTACAATGAGCAGTTCTTC; CDR3aa: CASSYSGQGLFYNEQFF
abundance: NA; v_gene: TRBV7-2; d_gene: TRBD1; j_gene: TRBJ1-1; CDR3nt: TGTGCCAGCAGCTCTTCAATACAGGGGACTGAAGCTTTCTTT; CDR3aa: CASSSSIQGTEAFF
abundance: NA; v_gene: TRBV6-6; d_gene: NA; j_gene: TRBJ1-1; CDR3nt: TGTGCCAGCAGATTAAGTACAGGGAACACTGAAGCTTTCTTT; CDR3aa: CASRLSTGNTEAFF
abundance: NA; v_gene: TRBV12-5; d_gene: TRBD2; j_gene: TRBJ2-1; CDR3nt: TGTGCTAGTGGTTTGGTCTTATCTAGCGGGGGGGGGCACTCCTACAATGAGCAGTTCTTC; CDR3aa: CASGLVLSSGGGHSYNEQFF
abundance: NA; v_gene: TRBV6-5; d_gene: TRBD2; j_gene: TRBJ2-7; CDR3nt: TGTGCCAGCAGTTACCTAGCGGGAGGGCTGGGCGAGCAGTACTTC; CDR3aa: CASSYLAGGLGEQYF
abundance: NA; v_gene: TRBV10-3; d_gene: TRBD1; j_gene: TRBJ2-5; CDR3nt: TGTGCCATCAGTGGGGGACAGGGCCAAGAGACCCAGTACTTC; CDR3aa: CAISGGQGQETQYF
abundance: once; v_gene: TRBV4-1; d_gene: TRBD1; j_gene: TRBJ2-7; CDR3nt: TGCGCCAGCAGCCAAGTGGCCAGGGGGTACGAGCAGTACTTC; CDR3aa: CASSQVARGYEQYF
abundance: NA; v_gene: TRBV5-1; d_gene: TRBD2; j_gene: TRBJ2-3; CDR3nt: TGCGCCAGCAGCTTGTCTAGCGGGATCACAGATACGCAGTATTTT; CDR3aa: CASSLSSGITDTQYF
abundance: once; v_gene: TRBV7-9; d_gene: NA; j_gene: TRBJ2-1; CDR3nt: TGTGCCAGCAGCTTGAGCGGTTACAATGAGCAGTTCTTC; CDR3aa: CASSLSGYNEQFF
abundance: once; v_gene: TRBV7-3; d_gene: NA; j_gene: TRBJ2-3; CDR3nt: TGTGCCAGCAGCCCCAGTTTCACAGATACGCAGTATTTT; CDR3aa: CASSPSFTDTQYF
abundance: NA; v_gene: TRBV15; d_gene: NA; j_gene: TRBJ1-3; CDR3nt: TGTGCCACCAGCAGAGAAGACAGGCTTGGAAACACCATATATTTT; CDR3aa: CATSREDRLGNTIYF
abundance: NA; v_gene: TRBV7-2; d_gene: NA; j_gene: TRBJ1-1; CDR3nt: TGTGCCAGCAGCCGGGCTGGGAGGGTGGCCACTGAAGCTTTCTTT; CDR3aa: CASSRAGRVATEAFF
abundance: once; v_gene: TRBV27; d_gene: TRBD1; j_gene: TRBJ1-2; CDR3nt: TGTGCCAGCAGCCCAATATCGACAGGGGTACGGGGCTACACCTTC; CDR3aa: CASSPISTGVRGYTF
abundance: NA; v_gene: TRBV18; d_gene: NA; j_gene: TRBJ2-5; CDR3nt: TGTGCCAGCTCACCAGAAAACAGGGAAGAGACCCAGTACTTC; CDR3aa: CASSPENREETQYF
abundance: NA; v_gene: TRBV28; d_gene: NA; j_gene: TRBJ1-6; CDR3nt: TGTGCCAGCAGTTCGAATTCACCCCTCCACTTT; CDR3aa: CASSSNSPLHF
abundance: NA; v_gene: TRBV28; d_gene: TRBD1; j_gene: TRBJ1-5; CDR3nt: TGTGCCAGCAGTTCCCCAGTCGGGACAGGCAATCAGCCCCAGCATTTT; CDR3aa: CASSSPVGTGNQPQHF
abundance: NA; v_gene: TRBV7-9; d_gene: NA; j_gene: TRBJ1-5; CDR3nt: TGTGCAAGCTCTCCAGCCGGTAGCGGCAATCAGCCCCAGCATTTT; CDR3aa: CASSPAGSGNQPQHF
abundance: NA; v_gene: TRBV5-1; d_gene: TRBD1; j_gene: TRBJ1-6; CDR3nt: TGCGCCAGCAGCTCGGCTTTAGGGACAGGGGTGAATTCACCCCTCCACTTT; CDR3aa: CASSSALGTGVNSPLHF
abundance: NA; v_gene: TRBV19; d_gene: TRBD2; j_gene: TRBJ2-1; CDR3nt: TGTGCCAGTAGTATTAGCCGTTCCGGGACTAGCGGGAAATACAATGAGCAGTTCTTC; CDR3aa: CASSISRSGTSGKYNEQFF
abundance: NA; v_gene: TRBV7-9; d_gene: NA; j_gene: TRBJ2-3; CDR3nt: TGTGCCAGCAGCTTAGGACTAGTAGAACAAGATACGCAGTATTTT; CDR3aa: CASSLGLVEQDTQYF
abundance: once; v_gene: TRBV11-3; d_gene: NA; j_gene: TRBJ2-7; CDR3nt: TGTGCCAGCAGCCCGAAAGACAAGTCCTACGAGCAGTACTTC; CDR3aa: CASSPKDKSYEQYF
abundance: once; v_gene: TRBV7-2; d_gene: NA; j_gene: TRBJ1-1; CDR3nt: TGTGCCAGCAGCTTACATAAGACCGGGGGTGAAGCTTTCTTT; CDR3aa: CASSLHKTGGEAFF
abundance: once; v_gene: TRBV5-1; d_gene: NA; j_gene: TRBJ2-5; CDR3nt: TGCGCCAGCAGCTTGGACTCCATCGGGGAGACCCAGTACTTC; CDR3aa: CASSLDSIGETQYF
abundance: NA; v_gene: TRBV6-1; d_gene: NA; j_gene: TRBJ2-5; CDR3nt: TGTGCCAGCAGCGTACAGACGAAAGAGACCCAGTACTTC; CDR3aa: CASSVQTKETQYF
abundance: NA; v_gene: TRBV5-6; d_gene: NA; j_gene: TRBJ2-3; CDR3nt: TGTGCCAGCAGCACCGGTCCCCCTAGCACAGATACGCAGTATTTT; CDR3aa: CASSTGPPSTDTQYF
abundance: NA; v_gene: TRBV7-8; d_gene: NA; j_gene: TRBJ2-6; CDR3nt: TGTGCCAGCAGCGAACAGGGATTCTCTGGGGCCAACGTCCTGACTTTC; CDR3aa: CASSEQGFSGANVLTF
abundance: NA; v_gene: TRBV7-3; d_gene: NA; j_gene: TRBJ2-1; CDR3nt: TGTGCCAGCAGCTTACGGAGCTCCTACAATGAGCAGTTCTTC; CDR3aa: CASSLRSSYNEQFF
abundance: NA; v_gene: TRBV7-8; d_gene: TRBD2; j_gene: TRBJ2-1; CDR3nt: TGTGCCAGCAGCTTAAGGCTAGCGGGGGGCTCCTACAATGAGCAGTTCTTC; CDR3aa: CASSLRLAGGSYNEQFF
abundance: NA; v_gene: TRBV29-1; d_gene: NA; j_gene: TRBJ2-3; CDR3nt: TGCAGCGTTGAACGGCGGGAACGCACAGATACGCAGTATTTT; CDR3aa: CSVERRERTDTQYF
abundance: NA; v_gene: TRBV6-6; d_gene: NA; j_gene: TRBJ1-1; CDR3nt: TGTGCCAGCACGGCAGGGCCGAACACTGAAGCTTTCTTT; CDR3aa: CASTAGPNTEAFF
abundance: NA; v_gene: TRBV6-5; d_gene: NA; j_gene: TRBJ1-6; CDR3nt: TGTGCCAGCAGCCGACGTTGGCAGGGCCCTTCACCCCTCCACTTT; CDR3aa: CASSRRWQGPSPLHF
abundance: NA; v_gene: TRBV30; d_gene: TRBD2; j_gene: TRBJ2-7; CDR3nt: TGTGCCTGGGCAATAGCGGGGGCCTACGAGCAGTACTTC; CDR3aa: CAWAIAGAYEQYF
abundance: once; v_gene: TRBV14; d_gene: NA; j_gene: TRBJ1-1; CDR3nt: TGTGCCAGCAGACGGGTGGGGCAGATGAACACTGAAGCTTTCTTT; CDR3aa: CASRRVGQMNTEAFF
abundance: NA; v_gene: TRBV9; d_gene: NA; j_gene: TRBJ1-3; CDR3nt: TGTGCCAGCAGCATCCAGGGGAACTCTGGAAACACCATATATTTT; CDR3aa: CASSIQGNSGNTIYF
abundance: once; v_gene: TRBV5-8; d_gene: TRBD1; j_gene: TRBJ2-3; CDR3nt: TGTGCCAGCAGATTGGGGCAGGGGGCAGCAGATACGCAGTATTTT; CDR3aa: CASRLGQGAADTQYF
abundance: NA; v_gene: TRBV5-1; d_gene: NA; j_gene: TRBJ2-1; CDR3nt: TGCGCCAGCAGCGAGTACAATGAGCAGTTCTTC; CDR3aa: CASSEYNEQFF
abundance: NA; v_gene: TRBV2; d_gene: NA; j_gene: TRBJ2-7; CDR3nt: TGTGCCAGCAGTACATCTTACGAGCAGTACTTC; CDR3aa: CASSTSYEQYF
abundance: NA; v_gene: TRBV18; d_gene: NA; j_gene: TRBJ2-2; CDR3nt: TGTGCCAGCTCACCGGCTGGGGGGGGGCGAAGAACATCGAACACCGGGGAGCTGTTTTTT; CDR3aa: CASSPAGGGRRTSNTGELFF
abundance: NA; v_gene: TRBV11-3; d_gene: TRBD1; j_gene: TRBJ2-7; CDR3nt: TGTGCCAGCAGCTCTGGACAGGGGGCTGGTTACGAGCAGTACTTC; CDR3aa: CASSSGQGAGYEQYF
abundance: few; v_gene: TRBV14; d_gene: NA; j_gene: TRBJ1-1; CDR3nt: TGTGCCAGCAGCCACCCCACAGGGAACACTGAAGCTTTCTTT; CDR3aa: CASSHPTGNTEAFF
abundance: NA; v_gene: TRBV13; d_gene: NA; j_gene: TRBJ1-2; CDR3nt: TGTGCCAGCATCCGAACGGGGGGGGGCGAAGGCTATGGCTACACCTTC; CDR3aa: CASIRTGGGEGYGYTF
abundance: NA; v_gene: TRBV5-6; d_gene: TRBD1; j_gene: TRBJ2-5; CDR3nt: TGTGCCAGCAGCTTAACAGGGGTGGGAGAGACCCAGTACTTC; CDR3aa: CASSLTGVGETQYF
abundance: NA; v_gene: TRBV11-2; d_gene: NA; j_gene: TRBJ1-1; CDR3nt: TGTGCCAGCAGCTTAGTCTCAGGGGCTGAAGCTTTCTTT; CDR3aa: CASSLVSGAEAFF
abundance: NA; v_gene: TRBV9; d_gene: TRBD2; j_gene: TRBJ2-7; CDR3nt: TGTGCCAGCAGCGTAGCCGGGGGGAGCTCCTACGAGCAGTACTTC; CDR3aa: CASSVAGGSSYEQYF
abundance: once; v_gene: TRBV7-8; d_gene: NA; j_gene: TRBJ1-2; CDR3nt: TGTGCCAGCAGCTTCCCCGAGTTAGATGGCTACACCTTC; CDR3aa: CASSFPELDGYTF
abundance: NA; v_gene: TRBV15; d_gene: TRBD1; j_gene: TRBJ1-5; CDR3nt: TGTGCCACCAGCAGAGGCACAGGGGAACGAAATCAGCCCCAGCATTTT; CDR3aa: CATSRGTGERNQPQHF